This is a list of T cell receptor beta chains from one sample in a study of T cell responses to AZD1222 COVID-19 vaccine. Sequenced by immunoSEQ multiplex PCR; TCRdb stores in-frame clones only, minus some. The sample holds some 170,000 clones; about 91% are singletons and the top ten take around 1%. The material sequenced was peripheral blood, taken 28 days after the second AZD1222 dose. These receptors came from an adult who received the AZD1222 COVID-19 vaccine. Each CDR3 is given with its conserved first and last residue. The D gene is left open where the match is weak. A clone size is listed for some rows: how often the clone was seen (once, few, many), or a class if it is expanded.

TRBV15	TRBD1	TRBJ1-5	.	TGTGCCACCAGCAATGGGTTCGGGACAGGGGATCAGCCCCAGCATTTT	CATSNGFGTGDQPQHF
TRBV7-9	.	TRBJ1-4	.	TGTGCCAGCAGCTTACGAGGGGGGAGGGATGAAAAACTGTTTTTT	CASSLRGGRDEKLFF
TRBV6-5	TRBD1	TRBJ2-1	.	TGTGCCAGCAGTTCCGTCGAGGGGGCAGGCTACAATGAGCAGTTCTTC	CASSSVEGAGYNEQFF
TRBV6-5	.	TRBJ1-3	.	TGTGCCAGCAGCGGGATCACTGGAAACACCATATATTTT	CASSGITGNTIYF
TRBV27	TRBD1	TRBJ1-4	.	TGTGCCAGCAGGATACAGGGGGTGAATGAAAAACTGTTTTTT	CASRIQGVNEKLFF
TRBV20-1	.	TRBJ2-7	once	TGCAGTGCAAGGACGGCCTACGAGCAGTACTTC	CSARTAYEQYF
TRBV12-3/TRBV12-4	.	TRBJ1-1	.	TGTGCCAGCAGTTCGGGGACAATTGAAGCTTTCTTT	CASSSGTIEAFF
TRBV4-2	.	TRBJ2-6	.	TGTGCCAGCAGCTCCACTGAGGCCTCTGGGGCCAACGTCCTGACTTTC	CASSSTEASGANVLTF
TRBV28	.	TRBJ1-2	once	TGTGCCAGCAGGTCCGACCCAGGGTATGGCTACACCTTC	CASRSDPGYGYTF
TRBV6-1	.	TRBJ2-6	.	TGTGCCAGCAGTAAAGGGGACGGCCCGAGCTCTGGGGCCAACGTCCTGACTTTC	CASSKGDGPSSGANVLTF
TRBV6-5	TRBD2	TRBJ2-3	.	TGTGCCAGCAGTATAAGCGGGACTACAGATACGCAGTATTTT	CASSISGTTDTQYF
TRBV7-8	TRBD2	TRBJ2-3	.	TGTGCCAGCGGACCTAGCGGGGGCACAGATACGCAGTATTTT	CASGPSGGTDTQYF
TRBV7-9	.	TRBJ1-1	once	TGTGCCAGCAGCCCAAAAAGGACAGAATTATATGAAGCTTTCTTT	CASSPKRTELYEAFF
TRBV5-4	TRBD1	TRBJ2-1	.	TGTGCCAGCAGCTTGAGGGACAGCTACAATGAGCAGTTCTTC	CASSLRDSYNEQFF
TRBV6-1	.	TRBJ1-5	.	TGTGCCAGCAGTGAACCCTCGTACTTGCGACCGGACCAGCCCCAGCATTTT	CASSEPSYLRPDQPQHF
TRBV5-1	.	TRBJ2-7	.	TGCGCCAGCAGCCTAGGAGTTGTCTTTTCGGGCGAGCAGTACTTC	CASSLGVVFSGEQYF
TRBV5-6	TRBD1	TRBJ1-2	once	TGTGCCAGCAGCATCGGAAACAGGGGGCCCCTCTTC	CASSIGNRGPLF
TRBV7-2	TRBD1	TRBJ1-2	.	TGTGCCAGCAGCCCGCTAACCCAGGGGGTTAGAAGTGGCTACACCTTC	CASSPLTQGVRSGYTF
TRBV6-2/TRBV6-3	.	TRBJ2-3	few	TGTGCCAGCAGTTACTCGGACGACTCACCAGATACGCAGTATTTT	CASSYSDDSPDTQYF
TRBV9	.	TRBJ2-7	.	TGTGCCAGCAGCATAAGGGGGGACAGAGACTACGAGCAGTACTTC	CASSIRGDRDYEQYF